This T cell receptor beta chain comes out of a study of blood T cell repertoires in COVID-19. In the study overall: Sample material is recorded as cDNA or gDNA derived from T cells, B-cell-depleted T cells, or PBMCs.

The protocol was immunoSEQ multiplex PCR, while the TCRdb copy is restricted to in-frame clones and leaves out a portion. The table lists about 100,000 clones, approximately 92% of them singletons. The CDR3 covers 15 residues. The V and J genes are TRBV21-1 and TRBJ2-7; the table's D call TRBD2 went unverified against the DNA. TRBV21-1 is a documented pseudogene. Sequences were obtained from peripheral blood. The origin of this receptor is a woman of 80 years or more with acute or convalescent COVID-19. The chain's CDR3 is CASSRGGHLSYEQYF. CDR3 DNA sequence: TGTGCCAGCAGCAGGGGGGGACACCTTTCCTACGAGCAGTACTTC.